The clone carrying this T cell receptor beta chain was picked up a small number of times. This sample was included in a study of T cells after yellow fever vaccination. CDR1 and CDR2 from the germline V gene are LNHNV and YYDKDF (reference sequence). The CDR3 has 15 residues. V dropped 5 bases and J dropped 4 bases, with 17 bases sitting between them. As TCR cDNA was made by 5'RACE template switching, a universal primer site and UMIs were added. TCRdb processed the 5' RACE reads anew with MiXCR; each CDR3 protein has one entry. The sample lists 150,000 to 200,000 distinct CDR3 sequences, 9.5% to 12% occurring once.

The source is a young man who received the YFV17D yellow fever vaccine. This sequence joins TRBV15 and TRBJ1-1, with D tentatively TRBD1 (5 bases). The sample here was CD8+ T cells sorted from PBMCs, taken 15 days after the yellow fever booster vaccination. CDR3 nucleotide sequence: TGTGCCACCAGCTCAGGGAGGGGTGGTAGCACTGAAGCTTTCTTT. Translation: CATSSGRGGSTEAFF.